One TCR beta chain is described in this entry. The sample is drawn from a study of TIL therapy for anti-PD-1-resistant metastatic lung cancer. This was the immunoSEQ v3 assay. TCRdb keeps only in-frame clones here, not all; method: immunoSEQ multiplex PCR. The sample has 20,000 to 30,000 clones; roughly 69% are singletons. Germline-derived CDR1 and CDR2 are SGHVS and FNYEAQ. The V gene lost 9 bases and the J gene lost 5 bases, with 14 bases spanning the gap. The CDR3 loop spans 13 amino acids. This sample's time point: pre-treatment sample, taken before nivolumab and TIL therapy. Most excised metastases sampled were pleural nodules or supraclavicular lymph nodes.

This clonotype was obtained from a woman aged 25 to 80 with non-small cell lung cancer. Specimen: tumor tissue, collected at baseline. The rearrangement joins TRBV7-6 to TRBJ2-1; weak D call: TRBD2 (6 bases). CDR3 sequence reads: CASRSGADNEQFF. The CDR3 coding sequence is TGTGCCAGTCGTAGCGGAGCAGACAATGAGCAGTTCTTC.